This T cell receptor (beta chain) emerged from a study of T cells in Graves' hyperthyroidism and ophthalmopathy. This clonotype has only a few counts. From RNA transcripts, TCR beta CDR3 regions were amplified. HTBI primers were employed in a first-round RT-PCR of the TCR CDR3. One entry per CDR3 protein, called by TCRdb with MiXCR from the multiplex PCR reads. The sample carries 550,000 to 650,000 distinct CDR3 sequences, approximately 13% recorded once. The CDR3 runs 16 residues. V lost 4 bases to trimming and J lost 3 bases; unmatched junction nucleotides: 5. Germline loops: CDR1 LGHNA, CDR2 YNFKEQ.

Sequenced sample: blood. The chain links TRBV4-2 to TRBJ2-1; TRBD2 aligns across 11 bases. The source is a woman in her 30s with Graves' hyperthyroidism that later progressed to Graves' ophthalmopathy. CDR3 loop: CASSLSLAGGYNEQFF. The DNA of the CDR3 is TGTGCCAGCAGCCTGTCCCTAGCGGGAGGCTACAATGAGCAGTTCTTC.